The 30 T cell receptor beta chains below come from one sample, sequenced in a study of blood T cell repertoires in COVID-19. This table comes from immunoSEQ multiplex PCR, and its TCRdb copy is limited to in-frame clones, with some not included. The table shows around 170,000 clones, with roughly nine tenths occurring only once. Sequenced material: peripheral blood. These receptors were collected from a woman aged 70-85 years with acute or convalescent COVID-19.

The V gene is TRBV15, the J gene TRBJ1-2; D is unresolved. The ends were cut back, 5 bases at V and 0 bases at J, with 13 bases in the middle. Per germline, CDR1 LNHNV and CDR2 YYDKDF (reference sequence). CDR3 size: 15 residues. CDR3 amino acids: CATSAGWGANYGYTF. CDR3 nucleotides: TGTGCCACCAGCGCGGGGTGGGGAGCTAACTATGGCTACACCTTC.

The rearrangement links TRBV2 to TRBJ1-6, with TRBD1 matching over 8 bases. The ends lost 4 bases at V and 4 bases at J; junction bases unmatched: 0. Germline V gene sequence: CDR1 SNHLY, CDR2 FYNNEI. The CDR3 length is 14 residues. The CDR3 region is CASSGTGYNSPLHF. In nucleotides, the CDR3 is TGTGCCAGCAGTGGGACAGGGTATAATTCACCCCTCCACTTT.

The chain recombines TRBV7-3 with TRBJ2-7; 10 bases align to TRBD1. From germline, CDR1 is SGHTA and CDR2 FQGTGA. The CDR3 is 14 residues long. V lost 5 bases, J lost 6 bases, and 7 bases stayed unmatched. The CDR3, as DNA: TGTGCCAGCAGCCCGGGGACAGGGGCTGCCGAGCAGTACTTC. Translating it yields CASSPGTGAAEQYF.

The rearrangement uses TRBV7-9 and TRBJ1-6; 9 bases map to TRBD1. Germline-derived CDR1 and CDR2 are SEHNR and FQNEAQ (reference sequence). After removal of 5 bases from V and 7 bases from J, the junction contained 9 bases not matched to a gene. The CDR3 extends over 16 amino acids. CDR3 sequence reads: CASSPAQGATNSPLHF. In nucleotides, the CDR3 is TGTGCCAGCAGCCCAGCACAGGGGGCTACCAATTCACCCCTCCACTTT.

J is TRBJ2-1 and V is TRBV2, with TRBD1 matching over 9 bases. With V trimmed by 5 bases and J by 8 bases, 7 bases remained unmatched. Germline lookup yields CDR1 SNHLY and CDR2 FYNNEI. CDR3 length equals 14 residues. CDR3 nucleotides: TGTGCCAGCAGTTTCACCGGGACAGGGTATGAGCAGTTCTTC. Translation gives CASSFTGTGYEQFF.

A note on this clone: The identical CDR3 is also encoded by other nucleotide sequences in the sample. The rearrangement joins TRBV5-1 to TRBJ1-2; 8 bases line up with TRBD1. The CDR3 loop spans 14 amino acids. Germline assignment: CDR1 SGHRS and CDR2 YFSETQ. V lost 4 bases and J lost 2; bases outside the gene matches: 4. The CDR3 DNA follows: TGCGCCAGCAGCCCGGGACAGGCGAACTATGGCTACACCTTC. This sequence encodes CASSPGQANYGYTF. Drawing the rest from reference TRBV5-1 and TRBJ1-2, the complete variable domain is KAGVTQTPRYLIKTRGQQVTLSCSPISGHRSVSWYQQTPGQGLQFLFEYFSETQRNKGNFPGRFSGRQFSNSRSEMNVSTLELGDSALYLCASSPGQANYGYTFGSGTRLTVV.

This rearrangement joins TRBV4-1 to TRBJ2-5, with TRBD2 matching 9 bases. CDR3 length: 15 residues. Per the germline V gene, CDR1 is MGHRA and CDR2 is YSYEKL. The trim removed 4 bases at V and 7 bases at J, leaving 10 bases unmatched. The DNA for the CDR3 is TGCGCCAGCAGCCGTAGCGGGGGTCACGAGGGGACCCAGTACTTC. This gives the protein CASSRSGGHEGTQYF.

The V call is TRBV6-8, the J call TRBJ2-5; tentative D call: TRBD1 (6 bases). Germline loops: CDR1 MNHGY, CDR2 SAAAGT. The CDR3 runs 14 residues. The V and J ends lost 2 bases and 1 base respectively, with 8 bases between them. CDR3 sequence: CASSYGGSQETQYF. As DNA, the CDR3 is TGTGCCAGCAGTTACGGGGGCTCCCAAGAGACCCAGTACTTC.

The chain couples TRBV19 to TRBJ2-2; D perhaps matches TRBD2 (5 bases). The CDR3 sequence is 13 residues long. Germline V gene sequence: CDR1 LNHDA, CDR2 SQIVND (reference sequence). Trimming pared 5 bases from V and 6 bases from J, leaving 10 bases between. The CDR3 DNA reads TGTGCCAGTAGTCCAATCGGGGCCGGGGAGCTGTTTTTT. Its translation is CASSPIGAGELFF.

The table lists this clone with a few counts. The CDR3 DNA is TGTGCCCCCTCCTCTCAGGGGCTTTGGTGTGGCTACACCTTC. This encodes CAPSSQGLWCGYTF. This sequence joins TRBV21-1 and TRBJ1-2; the DNA was not compared with TRBD1, the D call given in the table. TRBV21-1 is a documented pseudogene. CDR3 length equals 14 residues.

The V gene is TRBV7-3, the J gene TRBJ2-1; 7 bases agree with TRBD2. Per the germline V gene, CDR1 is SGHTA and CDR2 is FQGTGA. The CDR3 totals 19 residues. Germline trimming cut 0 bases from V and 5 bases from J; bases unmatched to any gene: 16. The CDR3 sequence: CASSLTPYLGREGHNEQFF. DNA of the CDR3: TGTGCCAGCAGCTTAACCCCCTATTTGGGCAGGGAGGGACACAATGAGCAGTTCTTC.

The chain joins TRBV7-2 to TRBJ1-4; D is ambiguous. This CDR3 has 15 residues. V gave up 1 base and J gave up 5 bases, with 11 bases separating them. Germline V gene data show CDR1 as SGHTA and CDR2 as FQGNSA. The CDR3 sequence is CASSLVRGGNEKLFF. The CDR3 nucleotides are TGTGCCAGCAGCTTAGTACGGGGAGGGAATGAAAAACTGTTTTTT.

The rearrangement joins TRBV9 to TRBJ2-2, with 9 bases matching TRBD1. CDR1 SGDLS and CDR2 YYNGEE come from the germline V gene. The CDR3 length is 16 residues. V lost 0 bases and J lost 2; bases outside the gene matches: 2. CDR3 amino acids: CASSVGQGVNTGELFF. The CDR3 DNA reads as TGTGCCAGCAGCGTAGGACAGGGGGTTAACACCGGGGAGCTGTTTTTT.

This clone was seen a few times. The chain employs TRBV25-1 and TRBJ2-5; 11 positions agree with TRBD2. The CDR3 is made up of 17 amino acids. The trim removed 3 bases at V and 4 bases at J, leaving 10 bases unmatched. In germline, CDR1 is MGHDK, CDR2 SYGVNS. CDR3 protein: CASSEGLSGGGSETQYF. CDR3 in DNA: TGTGCCAGCAGTGAGGGCCTTAGCGGGGGGGGCTCAGAGACCCAGTACTTC.

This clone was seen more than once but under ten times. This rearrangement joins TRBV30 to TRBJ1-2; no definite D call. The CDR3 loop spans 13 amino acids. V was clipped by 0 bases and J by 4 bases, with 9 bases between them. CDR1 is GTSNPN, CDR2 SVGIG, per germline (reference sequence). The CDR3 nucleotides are TGTGCCTGGAGTGTATTCCGGGGCTATGGCTACACCTTC. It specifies CAWSVFRGYGYTF.

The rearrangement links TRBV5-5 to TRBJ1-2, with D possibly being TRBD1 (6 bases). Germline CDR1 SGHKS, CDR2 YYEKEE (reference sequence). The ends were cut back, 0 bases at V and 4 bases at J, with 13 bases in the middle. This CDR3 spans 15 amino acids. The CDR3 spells CASSLGPDRPYGYTF. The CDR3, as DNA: TGTGCCAGCAGCTTGGGCCCGGACAGACCCTATGGCTACACCTTC.

In DNA, the CDR3 is TGTGCCAGCAGCTTGGGGAGACATCAGCCCCAGCATTTT. It yields the protein CASSLGRHQPQHF. The chain uses TRBV5-8 and TRBJ1-5; D is unresolved. CDR1 SGHTS and CDR2 YDEGEE come from the germline V gene. This CDR3 has 13 amino acids. Between the trimmed V and J ends, which lost 0 bases and 5 bases, there was a span of 6 bases.

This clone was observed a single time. The CDR3 is CASSLVGQGNSPLHF. CDR3 sequence (DNA): TGCGCCAGCAGCTTGGTGGGACAGGGGAATTCACCCCTCCACTTT. The genes are TRBV5-1 and TRBJ1-6, with 10 bases fitting TRBD1. The trim removed 0 bases at V and 7 bases at J, leaving 1 base unmatched. The CDR3 spans 15 residues. Germline CDR1 is SGHRS and CDR2 is YFSETQ. Variable domain in full (rest from reference TRBV5-1 and TRBJ1-6): KAGVTQTPRYLIKTRGQQVTLSCSPISGHRSVSWYQQTPGQGLQFLFEYFSETQRNKGNFPGRFSGRQFSNSRSEMNVSTLELGDSALYLCASSLVGQGNSPLHFGNGTRLTVT.

The CDR3 bases are TGTGCCAGCTCACCGGCAGGGTCGACCTACGAGCAGTACTTC. Its protein product is CASSPAGSTYEQYF. The chain carries TRBV18 and TRBJ2-7, with a tentative D call TRBD1 (5 bases). The CDR3 length is 14 residues. Trimming took 3 bases from V and 2 from J, leaving 11 bases between them. Germline V gene sequence: CDR1 KGHSH, CDR2 LQKENI.

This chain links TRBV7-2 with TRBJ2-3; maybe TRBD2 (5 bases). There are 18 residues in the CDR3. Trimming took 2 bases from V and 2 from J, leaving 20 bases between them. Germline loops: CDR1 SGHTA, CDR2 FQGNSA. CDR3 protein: CASSLLPSRVRATDTQYF. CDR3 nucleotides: TGTGCCAGCAGCTTATTACCTAGTCGGGTGAGGGCCACAGATACGCAGTATTTT. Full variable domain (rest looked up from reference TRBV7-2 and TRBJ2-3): GAGVSQSPSNKVTEKGKDVELRCDPISGHTALYWYRQSLGQGLEFLIYFQGNSAPDKSGLPSDRFSAERTGGSVSTLTIQRTQQEDSAVYLCASSLLPSRVRATDTQYFGPGTRLTVL.

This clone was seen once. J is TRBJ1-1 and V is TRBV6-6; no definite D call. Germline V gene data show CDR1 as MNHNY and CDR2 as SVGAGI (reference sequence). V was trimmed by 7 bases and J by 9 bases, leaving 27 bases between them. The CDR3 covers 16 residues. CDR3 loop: CASTPLAGTRSNQAFF. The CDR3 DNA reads TGTGCCAGCACCCCCCTTGCTGGTACCCGTTCTAATCAAGCTTTCTTT.

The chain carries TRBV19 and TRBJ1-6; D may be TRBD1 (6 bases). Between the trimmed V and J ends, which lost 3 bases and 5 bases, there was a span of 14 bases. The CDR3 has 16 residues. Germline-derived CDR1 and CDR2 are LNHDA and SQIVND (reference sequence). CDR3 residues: CASSIQGSSDNSPLHF. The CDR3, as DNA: TGTGCCAGTAGTATTCAGGGGTCGTCTGATAATTCACCCCTCCACTTT.

CDR3 loop: CASSLDRGIEDGYTF. The DNA for the CDR3 is TGCGCCAGCAGCTTGGACCGAGGAATAGAGGATGGCTACACCTTC. The V and J genes are TRBV5-1 and TRBJ1-2; D remains ambiguous. The CDR3 runs 15 residues. Germline CDR1 is SGHRS and CDR2 is YFSETQ. Trimming took 0 bases from V and 6 from J, leaving 15 bases between them.

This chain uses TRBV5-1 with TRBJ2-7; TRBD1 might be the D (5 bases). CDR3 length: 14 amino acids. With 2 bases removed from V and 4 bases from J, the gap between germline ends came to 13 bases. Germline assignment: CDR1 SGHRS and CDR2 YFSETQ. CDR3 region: CASSFQTETYEQYF. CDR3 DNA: TGCGCCAGCAGCTTTCAGACAGAGACTTACGAGCAGTACTTC.

The CDR3 is CASSFRPGQPQHF. The CDR3 nucleotides are TGTGCCAGCAGTTTCCGACCGGGTCAGCCCCAGCATTTT. The chain employs TRBV28 and TRBJ1-5; the D is unclear. The CDR3 runs to 13 residues. V lost 3 bases and J 6 bases, leaving 9 bases between the germline ends. CDR1 MDHEN and CDR2 SYDVKM come from the germline V gene.

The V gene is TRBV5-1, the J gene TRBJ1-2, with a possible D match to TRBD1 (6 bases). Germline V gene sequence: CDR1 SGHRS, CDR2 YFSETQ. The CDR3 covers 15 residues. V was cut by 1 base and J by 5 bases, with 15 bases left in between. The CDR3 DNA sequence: TGCGCCAGCAGCTTGACAGGGCCAACTATATATGGCTACACCTTC. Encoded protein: CASSLTGPTIYGYTF.

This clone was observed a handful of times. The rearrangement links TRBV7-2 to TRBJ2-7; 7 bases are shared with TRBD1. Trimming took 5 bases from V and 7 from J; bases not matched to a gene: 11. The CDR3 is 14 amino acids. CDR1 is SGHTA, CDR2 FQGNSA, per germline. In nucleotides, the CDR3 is TGTGCCAGCAGCATCCGCACAGTACAGGGGGAGCAGTACTTC. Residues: CASSIRTVQGEQYF.

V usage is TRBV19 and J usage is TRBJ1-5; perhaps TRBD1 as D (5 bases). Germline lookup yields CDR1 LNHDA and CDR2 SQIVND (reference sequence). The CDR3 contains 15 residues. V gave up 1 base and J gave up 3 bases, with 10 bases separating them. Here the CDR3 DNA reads TGTGCCAGTAGTATAGGACAGCTAGACAATCAGCCCCAGCATTTT. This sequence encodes CASSIGQLDNQPQHF. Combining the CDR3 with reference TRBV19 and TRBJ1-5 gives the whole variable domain DGGITQSPKYLFRKEGQNVTLSCEQNLNHDAMYWYRQDPGQGLRLIYYSQIVNDFQKGDIAEGYSVSREKKESFPLTVTSAQKNPTAFYLCASSIGQLDNQPQHFGDGTRLSIL.

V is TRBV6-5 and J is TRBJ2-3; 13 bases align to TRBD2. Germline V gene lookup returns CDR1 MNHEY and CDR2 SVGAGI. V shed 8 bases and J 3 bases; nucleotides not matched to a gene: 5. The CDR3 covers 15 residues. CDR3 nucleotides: TGTGCCAGCTCACTAGCGGGAGGGGGAACAGATACGCAGTATTTT. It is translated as CASSLAGGGTDTQYF.

The CDR3 DNA reads as TGCAGCGCCGGGGAATACGATGGCTACACCTTC. It translates to CSAGEYDGYTF. The genes are TRBV29-1 and TRBJ1-2; D is unresolved. Trimming cost V 7 bases and J 6 bases, with 12 bases left between them. The CDR3 has 11 amino acids. Germline CDR1 SQVTM, CDR2 ANQGSEA.